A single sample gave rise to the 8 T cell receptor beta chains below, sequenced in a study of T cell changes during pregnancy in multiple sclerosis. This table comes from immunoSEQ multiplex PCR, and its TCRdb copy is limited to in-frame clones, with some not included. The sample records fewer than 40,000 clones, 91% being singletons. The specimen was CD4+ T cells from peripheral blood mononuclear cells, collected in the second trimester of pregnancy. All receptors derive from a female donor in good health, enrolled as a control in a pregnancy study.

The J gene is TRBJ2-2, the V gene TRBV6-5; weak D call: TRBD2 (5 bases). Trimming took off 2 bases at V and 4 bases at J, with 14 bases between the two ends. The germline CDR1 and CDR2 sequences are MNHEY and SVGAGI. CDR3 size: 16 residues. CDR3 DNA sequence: TGTGCCAGCAGTTACGGAGTCGTCGCGGGCACCGGGGAGCTGTTTTTT. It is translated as CASSYGVVAGTGELFF.

CDR3 nucleotide sequence: TGTGCCTGGAGTCCGGGACAGGTCTATGGCTACACCTTC. Translated: CAWSPGQVYGYTF. The J gene is TRBJ1-2, the V gene TRBV30; 8 nucleotides match TRBD1. V lost 2 bases, J lost 4 bases, and 3 bases stayed unmatched. CDR3 size: 13 residues. Germline CDR1 reads GTSNPN; CDR2 reads SVGIG (reference sequence).

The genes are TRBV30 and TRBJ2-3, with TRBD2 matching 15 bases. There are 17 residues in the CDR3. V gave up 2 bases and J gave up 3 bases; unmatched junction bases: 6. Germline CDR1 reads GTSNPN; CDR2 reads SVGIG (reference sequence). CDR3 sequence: CAWSPPGLAGGTDTQYF. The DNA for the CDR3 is TGTGCCTGGAGTCCCCCGGGACTAGCGGGGGGAACAGATACGCAGTATTTT.

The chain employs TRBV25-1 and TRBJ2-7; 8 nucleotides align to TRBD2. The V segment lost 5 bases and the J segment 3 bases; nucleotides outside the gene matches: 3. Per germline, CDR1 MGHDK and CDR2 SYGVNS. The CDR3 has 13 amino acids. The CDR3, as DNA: TGTGCCAGCAGTCGGGGGGGTCTCTACGAGCAGTACTTC. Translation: CASSRGGLYEQYF.

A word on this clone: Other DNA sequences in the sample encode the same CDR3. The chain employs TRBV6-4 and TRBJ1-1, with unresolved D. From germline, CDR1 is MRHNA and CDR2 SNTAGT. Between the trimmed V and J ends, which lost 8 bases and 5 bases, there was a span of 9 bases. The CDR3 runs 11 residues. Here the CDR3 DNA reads TGTGCCAGCTGGAGCGGTACTGAAGCTTTCTTT. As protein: CASWSGTEAFF.

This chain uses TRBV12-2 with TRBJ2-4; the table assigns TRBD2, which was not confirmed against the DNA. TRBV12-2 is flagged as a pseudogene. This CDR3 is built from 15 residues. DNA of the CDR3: TGTGCAAGTCGCTTACCCTCGGTCGAGAAAAACATTCAGTACTTC. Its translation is CASRLPSVEKNIQYF.

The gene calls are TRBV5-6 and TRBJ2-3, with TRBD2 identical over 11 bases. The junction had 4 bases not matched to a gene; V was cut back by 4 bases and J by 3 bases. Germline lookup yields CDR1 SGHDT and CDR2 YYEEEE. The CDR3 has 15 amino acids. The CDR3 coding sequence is TGTGCCAGCAGCGGTAGCGGGGGGGCGACAGATACGCAGTATTTT. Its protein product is CASSGSGGATDTQYF.

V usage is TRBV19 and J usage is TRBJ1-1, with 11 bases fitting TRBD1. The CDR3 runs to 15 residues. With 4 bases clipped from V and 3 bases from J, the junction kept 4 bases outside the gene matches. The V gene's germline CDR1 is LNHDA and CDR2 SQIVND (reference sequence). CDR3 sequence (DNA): TGTGCCAGTAGTAAGGGACAGGGGGGACACACTGAAGCTTTCTTT. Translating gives CASSKGQGGHTEAFF.